A selection of T cell receptor beta chains follows, all from one sample in a study of regulatory T cells in long-lasting Graves disease. TCRdb itself ran the multiplex PCR reads through MiXCR, one entry per CDR3 protein. In the table there are some 460,000 distinct CDR3 sequences, about a sixth of which are singletons. In addition, the sample was reused for a study of T cells in Graves' hyperthyroidism and ophthalmopathy.

Sequences were derived from peripheral blood mononuclear cells (PBMCs), sampled at new diagnosis, from a patient treated with antithyroid drugs. The receptors shown here come from a man aged 35-49 years with Graves disease. Each CDR3 is given with its conserved first and last residue. The D gene is left open where the match is weak. Size tells how often a clone was seen (once, few, many) or the class of an expanded clone, and some rows leave it out.

>TRBJ1-6|TRBV20-1|.|many
CSAREGRAGLGSPLHF
TGCAGTGCTAGAGAAGGAAGGGCGGGGTTAGGATCACCCCTCCACTTT
>TRBJ2-3|TRBV20-1|TRBD2|few
CSASSSGRSDTQYF
TGCAGTGCTAGCTCTAGCGGGAGGTCAGATACGCAGTATTTT
>TRBJ2-1|TRBV20-1|.|few
CSASALANNEQFF
TGCAGTGCTAGCGCGCTAGCCAACAATGAGCAGTTCTTC
>TRBJ2-7|TRBV30|TRBD1|many
CAWSVQGTGREQYF
TGTGCCTGGAGTGTACAGGGGACAGGTCGCGAGCAGTACTTC
>TRBJ1-2|TRBV29-1|TRBD1|few
CSVHQGGGYTF
TGCAGCGTCCACCAGGGGGGCGGCTACACCTTC
>TRBJ1-6|TRBV6-6|.|.
CASSYSSPGESPLHF
TGTGCCAGCAGTTACTCGAGTCCGGGGGAATCACCCCTCCACTTT
>TRBJ2-1|TRBV19|.|.
CASSKDNQPYNEQFF
TGTGCCAGTAGTAAGGACAACCAACCCTACAATGAGCAGTTCTTC
>TRBJ2-2|TRBV7-7|TRBD1|few
CASSKDRGQNTGELFF
TGTGCTAGCAGCAAGGACAGGGGACAGAACACCGGGGAGCTGTTTTTT
>TRBJ1-6|TRBV20-1|.|.
CSARDSRVSYNSPLHF
TGCAGTGCTAGAGATTCCAGGGTTTCCTATAATTCACCCCTCCACTTT
>TRBJ1-1|TRBV11-2|.|.
CASSVILRKNTEAFF
TGTGCCAGCAGCGTAATCCTCAGGAAGAACACTGAAGCTTTCTTT
>TRBJ1-5|TRBV6-1|.|few
CASSETPQHF
TGTGCCAGCAGCGAGACGCCCCAGCATTTT
>TRBJ2-1|TRBV18|.|once
CASSPFSTADPYNEQFF
TGTGCCAGCTCACCATTCTCGACAGCTGATCCCTACAATGAGCAGTTCTTC
>TRBJ1-1|TRBV15|.|.
CATSRDGGANTEAFF
TGTGCCACCAGCAGAGATGGGGGGGCGAACACTGAAGCTTTCTTT
>TRBJ2-6|TRBV6-2/TRBV6-3|TRBD1|.
CASSYSIIQGAGGANVLTF
TGTGCCAGCAGTTACTCGATCATTCAGGGGGCGGGTGGGGCCAACGTCCTGACTTTC
>TRBJ2-7|TRBV28|.|many
CASSFGSSYEQYF
TGTGCCAGCAGTTTCGGCAGTTCCTACGAGCAGTACTTC
>TRBJ1-3|TRBV24-1|.|once
CATSDSGDNSGNTIYF
TGTGCCACCAGTGATTCTGGGGACAACTCTGGAAACACCATATATTTT
>TRBJ2-1|TRBV4-1|TRBD2|.
CASGQGDRDYGEQFF
TGCGCCAGCGGCCAAGGAGACCGGGACTATGGCGAGCAGTTCTTC
>TRBJ1-2|TRBV6-9|TRBD1|many
CASSYGTGPYGYTF
TGTGCCAGCAGTTACGGGACAGGGCCCTATGGCTACACCTTC